The 17 T cell receptor beta chains presented below share a single source sample, sequenced in a study of OX40 agonist ivuxolimab in advanced cancers. Assay: immunoSEQ multiplex PCR; the TCRdb copy retains only in-frame clones and omits some. This sample carries around 89,000 clones, roughly 88% of them seen once, and the ten largest clones take approximately 0.7%. This specimen was CD4+ or CD8+ T cells sorted from blood, taken in a trial of the OX40 agonist ivuxolimab. These receptors were obtained from an adult with an advanced solid tumor such as melanoma, head and neck, liver or kidney cancer.

The chain carries TRBV6-5 and TRBJ2-7; a possible D gene is TRBD2 (5 bases). V gave up 6 bases and J gave up 1 base, with 13 bases separating them. Germline CDR1 and CDR2: MNHEY and SVGAGI. The CDR3 spans 14 residues. The DNA of the CDR3 is TGTGCCAGCAGCCGCGGGTTCCGATCCTACGAGCAGTACTTC. This gives the protein CASSRGFRSYEQYF.

This clone has only a few counts. V usage is TRBV4-3 and J usage is TRBJ1-4; D is undetermined. Germline lookup yields CDR1 LGHNA and CDR2 YSLEER. Trimming stripped 0 bases from V and 8 bases from J, with 10 bases between. The CDR3 covers 14 residues. DNA for the CDR3: TGCGCCAGCAGCCAAGATAGGGTGGAGGAAAAACTGTTTTTT. As protein: CASSQDRVEEKLFF.

The chain recombines TRBV10-3 with TRBJ2-2, with D perhaps matching TRBD2 (5 bases). V dropped 5 bases and J dropped 0 bases, with 7 bases sitting between them. The CDR3 spans 14 residues. Germline V gives CDR1 ENHRY, CDR2 SYGVKD. The CDR3 sequence is CAISRGSNTGELFF. The CDR3 region has the DNA TGTGCCATCAGTCGGGGATCGAACACCGGGGAGCTGTTTTTT.

This clone was seen once. V gene TRBV15 combines with J gene TRBJ1-2; D perhaps matches TRBD1 (5 bases). The length of the CDR3 is 14 residues. V dropped 5 bases and J dropped 7 bases, with 17 bases sitting between them. CDR1 and CDR2 (germline): LNHNV, YYDKDF (reference sequence). CDR3 sequence: CATSGGSIDGGYTF. CDR3 in DNA: TGTGCCACCAGCGGGGGGAGTATCGACGGTGGCTACACCTTC. Filled out from reference TRBV15 and TRBJ1-2, the complete variable domain reads DAMVIQNPRYQVTQFGKPVTLSCSQTLNHNVMYWYQQKSSQAPKLLFHYYDKDFNNEADTPDNFQSRRPNTSFCFLDIRSPGLGDTAMYLCATSGGSIDGGYTFGSGTRLTVV.

This clone was seen just once. The chain combines TRBV2 with TRBJ2-3; tentatively, D is TRBD2 (6 bases). Germline V gene sequence: CDR1 SNHLY, CDR2 FYNNEI. CDR3 size: 16 residues. V was cut by 4 bases and J by 2 bases, with 16 bases left in between. In nucleotides, the CDR3 is TGTGCCAGCAGTGTGCTGTGGCGGGGTCACACAGATACGCAGTATTTT. It codes for CASSVLWRGHTDTQYF. Together with reference TRBV2 and TRBJ2-3, the CDR3 gives the full variable domain: EPEVTQTPSHQVTQMGQEVILRCVPISNHLYFYWYRQILGQKVEFLVSFYNNEISEKSEIFDDQFSVERPDGSNFTLKIRSTKLEDSAMYFCASSVLWRGHTDTQYFGPGTRLTVL.

This sequence joins TRBV18 and TRBJ2-1; D unresolved. CDR1 is KGHSH, CDR2 LQKENI, per germline. Trimming stripped 3 bases from V and 4 bases from J, with 10 bases between. The CDR3 contains 14 residues. In DNA form, the CDR3 reads TGTGCCAGCTCACCTACGAAAGGATACAATGAGCAGTTCTTC. Translation gives CASSPTKGYNEQFF.

The V and J genes are TRBV10-2 and TRBJ2-1; D is unclear. V lost 2 bases and J 2 bases, leaving 10 bases between the germline ends. This CDR3 region has 15 residues. Germline V gives CDR1 WSHSY, CDR2 SAAADI. In nucleotides, the CDR3 is TGCGCCAGCAGTGAGGCGGAGACTGCCTACAATGAGCAGTTCTTC. This encodes CASSEAETAYNEQFF.

This chain links TRBV29-1 with TRBJ2-7; TRBD2 is a possible D gene (6 bases). Trimming shortened V by 5 bases and J by 3 bases, and 11 bases separated the two germline ends. The CDR3 has 12 residues. Looked up from germline, CDR1 is SQVTM and CDR2 is ANQGSEA. The CDR3 spells CSVFGEDYEQYF. For the CDR3, the DNA is TGCAGCGTTTTCGGGGAGGACTACGAGCAGTACTTC.

The rearrangement uses TRBV27 and TRBJ2-3, with D unresolved. Trimming stripped 5 bases from V and 1 base from J, with 7 bases between. This CDR3 is built from 13 residues. CDR1 and CDR2 (germline): MNHEY, SMNVEV (reference sequence). CDR3 in amino acids: CASSPPRTDTQYF. DNA for the CDR3: TGTGCCAGCAGTCCTCCCCGCACAGATACGCAGTATTTT.

The chain links TRBV5-1 to TRBJ2-1; 7 nucleotides agree with TRBD2. Germline assignment: CDR1 SGHRS and CDR2 YFSETQ. Losses at the gene ends were 0 bases for V and 0 bases for J; bases not matched to a gene: 3. The CDR3 runs 16 residues. As DNA, the CDR3 is TGCGCCAGCAGCTTGGGACGGGGGGACTCCTACAATGAGCAGTTCTTC. It is translated as CASSLGRGDSYNEQFF.

The rearrangement links TRBV5-1 to TRBJ2-3; 9 bases line up with TRBD2. CDR1 is SGHRS, CDR2 YFSETQ, per germline. This CDR3 comprises 17 residues. Unmatched junction bases numbered 14, after V lost 4 bases and J lost 5 bases. The CDR3 is CASSPVEGGGAGDTQYF. DNA for the CDR3: TGCGCCAGCAGCCCTGTCGAGGGCGGGGGGGCAGGAGATACGCAGTATTTT.

The V gene is TRBV28, the J gene TRBJ1-5, with D perhaps matching TRBD1 (6 bases). V shed 5 bases and J shed 3 bases, with 8 bases lying between them. CDR1 is MDHEN and CDR2 is SYDVKM in the germline V gene. The CDR3 is 13 residues long. Written as DNA, the CDR3 is TGTGCCAGCAGTAGACAGGTCAATCAGCCCCAGCATTTT. The encoded protein is CASSRQVNQPQHF.

The chain links TRBV10-1 to TRBJ2-3, with TRBD2 matching over 9 bases. Germline CDR1 reads WNHNN; CDR2 reads SYGVQD (reference sequence). The CDR3 has 16 amino acids. The ends lost 3 bases at V and 2 bases at J; junction bases unmatched: 6. The DNA for the CDR3 is TGCGCCAGCAGTGATACCCGGACTAGCGTCACAGATACGCAGTATTTT. This translates into CASSDTRTSVTDTQYF.

This chain uses TRBV9 with TRBJ2-1, with 16 bases lining up with TRBD2. Trimming cost V 4 bases and J 12 bases; bases outside gene matches: 13. The CDR3 runs to 17 residues. Germline V CDR1 and CDR2: SGDLS, YYNGEE. The chain's CDR3 is CASSPQPGLAGGGGQFF. CDR3 nucleotide sequence: TGTGCCAGCAGCCCCCAGCCGGGACTAGCGGGAGGGGGTGGGCAGTTCTTC. The full variable domain, in which reference TRBV9 and TRBJ2-1 provide the parts outside the CDR3, is DSGVTQTPKHLITATGQRVTLRCSPRSGDLSVYWYQQSLDQGLQFLIQYYNGEERAKGNILERFSAQQFPDLHSELNLSSLELGDSALYFCASSPQPGLAGGGGQFFGPGTRLTVL.

V usage is TRBV19 and J usage is TRBJ1-2, with 7 bases that match TRBD1. J gave up 2 bases and V 3 bases, and 3 bases lay outside the gene matches. This CDR3 contains 14 residues. In germline, CDR1 is LNHDA, CDR2 SQIVND (reference sequence). The CDR3 loop is CASSIGGGNYGYTF. CDR3 in DNA: TGTGCCAGTAGTATTGGAGGGGGCAACTATGGCTACACCTTC.

This clone showed up just once. This sequence joins TRBV7-2 and TRBJ1-2, with D tentatively TRBD1 (6 bases). Germline lookup yields CDR1 SGHTA and CDR2 FQGNSA. Trimming pared 0 bases from V and 0 bases from J, leaving 11 bases between. CDR3 length: 16 residues. CDR3 coding DNA: TGTGCCAGCAGCTTAGCGGGGGGGGCCCCTAACTATGGCTACACCTTC. Translation gives CASSLAGGAPNYGYTF.

This rearrangement joins TRBV7-2 to TRBJ1-3; D is perhaps TRBD1 (5 bases). Trimming took off 6 bases at V and 3 bases at J, with 24 bases between the two ends. CDR3 length: 18 amino acids. Germline assignment: CDR1 SGHTA and CDR2 FQGNSA. The CDR3 DNA sequence: TGTGCCAGCAGTCTATTAGTGGGGGGAGGGTTCTTTGGAAACACCATATATTTT. Translated, it gives CASSLLVGGGFFGNTIYF.